Listed below are T cell receptor beta chains from one sample, sequenced in a study of shared clonotypes between healthy human individuals. Sequencing was performed with immunoSEQ multiplex PCR; in TCRdb, only in-frame clones are kept and a portion is missing. Of about 1.5 million clones listed, around 98% were seen once; the top ten hold roughly 0.45%. Sequenced material: naive CD4+ T cells sorted from blood. The source of these receptors is a man aged 25-45 years in good health. CDR3s include the opening cysteine and the closing phenylalanine or tryptophan. A D gene is named only where the DNA matches it firmly. Not every row has a clone size; where given, it reads once, few, many or a size class.

d_gene | abundance | j_gene | v_gene | CDR3nt | CDR3aa
- | - | TRBJ2-1 | TRBV4-3 | TGCGCCAGCAGCCAAGAAGGGCTCTCCTACAATGAGCAGTTCTTC | CASSQEGLSYNEQFF
- | - | TRBJ2-5 | TRBV5-1 | TGCGCCAGCATCTCGGGGGCACAGGTTGGGGAGACCCAGTACTTC | CASISGAQVGETQYF
- | - | TRBJ1-4 | TRBV28 | TGTGCCAGCAGTCAGAGGGTACAGGGACGAAATGAAAAACTGTTTTTT | CASSQRVQGRNEKLFF
- | - | TRBJ2-1 | TRBV28 | TGTGCCAGCAGCCCCCTCGGAGGGGTCAGTAGGAATGAGCAGTTCTTC | CASSPLGGVSRNEQFF
TRBD1 | - | TRBJ2-7 | TRBV9 | TGTGCCAGCAGCTTGGGACAGGGGGCCGAGCAGTACTTC | CASSLGQGAEQYF
TRBD1 | - | TRBJ1-5 | TRBV10-3 | TGTGCCATCAGCGAAAGAGCCGGGACAGGGGATCAGCCCCAGCATTTT | CAISERAGTGDQPQHF
TRBD2 | - | TRBJ2-7 | TRBV5-6 | TGTGCCAGCAGCTTGGCCTTGGTAGCGGGAGGGCCCCACGAGCAGTACTTC | CASSLALVAGGPHEQYF
TRBD1 | - | TRBJ2-4 | TRBV5-1 | TGCGCCAGCAGCTTTCAGGGGGCTTCCAAAAACATTCAGTACTTC | CASSFQGASKNIQYF
- | - | TRBJ2-7 | TRBV7-2 | TGTGCCAGCAGCAAGTCACTTGCCGCTAAGTCCTACGAGCAGTACTTC | CASSKSLAAKSYEQYF
TRBD1 | - | TRBJ1-4 | TRBV19 | TGTGCCAGTAGCACAGGGGGAACAACTAATGAAAAACTGTTTTTT | CASSTGGTTNEKLFF
TRBD2 | - | TRBJ2-2 | TRBV11-2 | TGTGCCAGCAGCTTCGCGGGAGCTAACACCGGGGAGCTGTTTTTT | CASSFAGANTGELFF
- | - | TRBJ2-1 | TRBV7-9 | TGTGCCAGCAGCTCAGTAGCGGCCTACAATGAGCAGTTCTTC | CASSSVAAYNEQFF
- | once | TRBJ1-2 | TRBV28 | TGTGCCAGCAGTTCGGGGGGTCGGTATGGCTACACCTTC | CASSSGGRYGYTF
TRBD2 | - | TRBJ2-6 | TRBV28 | TGTGCCAGCAGTTTATGGGAACTAGCGGGGACATCTGGGGCCAACGTCCTGACTTTC | CASSLWELAGTSGANVLTF
- | - | TRBJ1-2 | TRBV7-9 | TGTGCCAGCAGCTTACCCGTAAACTATGGCTACACCTTC | CASSLPVNYGYTF